This entry features one T cell receptor beta chain sequence. Its antigen is not identified. This record belongs to a study of Ad26.COV2.S vaccination and SARS-CoV-2 variants. At the level of the study: Ad26.COV2.S, an intramuscular injection, was given once or twice 56 days apart. Whole-study results and caveats: Breadth, reportedly substantial, characterized the spike-specific CD8+ and CD4+ T cell responses after vaccination.

The protocol was immunoSEQ multiplex PCR, while the TCRdb copy is restricted to in-frame clones and leaves out a portion. The sample has some 500,000 clones, roughly 89% seen once. Trimming stripped 0 bases from V and 4 bases from J, with 12 bases between. The length of the CDR3 is 15 residues. Per germline, CDR1 KGHSH and CDR2 LQKENI. Treatment specified: some 19 received Ad26.COV2.S at low or high dose, single or two shots; about 5 received placebo; per-sample allocation not given. Sampling was performed 63 days after the first vaccine or placebo injection. This chain connects TRBV18 to TRBJ1-1, with D possibly being TRBD1 (6 bases). The sequence derives from a person between 18 and 65 years old who received the Ad26.COV2.S COVID-19 vaccine or a placebo. The sample was peripheral blood, taken in a trial of Ad26.COV2.S vaccine versus placebo. For the CDR3, the DNA is TGTGCCAGCTCACCACCTTCCAGGGGTGCCACTGAAGCTTTCTTT. It yields the protein CASSPPSRGATEAFF.